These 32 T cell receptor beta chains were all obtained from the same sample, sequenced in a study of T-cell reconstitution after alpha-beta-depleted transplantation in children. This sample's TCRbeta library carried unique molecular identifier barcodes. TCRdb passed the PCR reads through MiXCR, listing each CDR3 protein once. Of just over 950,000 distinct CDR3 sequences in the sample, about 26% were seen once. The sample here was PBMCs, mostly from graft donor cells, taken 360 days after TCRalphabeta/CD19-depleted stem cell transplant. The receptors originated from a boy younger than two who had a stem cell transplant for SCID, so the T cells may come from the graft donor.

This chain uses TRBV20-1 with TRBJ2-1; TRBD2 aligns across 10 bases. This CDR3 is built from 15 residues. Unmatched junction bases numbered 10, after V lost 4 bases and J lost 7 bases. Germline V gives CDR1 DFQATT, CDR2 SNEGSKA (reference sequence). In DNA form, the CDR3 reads TGCAGTGCTATCCTCAGCGGGGGGGCAGGGAATGAGCAGTTCTTC. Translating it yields CSAILSGGAGNEQFF.

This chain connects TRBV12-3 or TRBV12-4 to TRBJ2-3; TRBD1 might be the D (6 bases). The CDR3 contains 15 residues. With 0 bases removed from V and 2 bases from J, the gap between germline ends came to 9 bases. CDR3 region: CASSLAQGHTDTQYF. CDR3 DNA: TGTGCCAGCAGTTTAGCGCAGGGGCACACAGATACGCAGTATTTT.

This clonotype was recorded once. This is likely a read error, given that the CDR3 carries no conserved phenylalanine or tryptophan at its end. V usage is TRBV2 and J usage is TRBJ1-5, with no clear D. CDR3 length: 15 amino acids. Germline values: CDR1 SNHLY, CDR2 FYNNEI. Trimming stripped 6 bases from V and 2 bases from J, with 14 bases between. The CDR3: CASRAESVGNQPQHS. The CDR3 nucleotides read TGTGCCAGCAGAGCAGAAAGCGTCGGCAATCAGCCCCAGCATTCT.

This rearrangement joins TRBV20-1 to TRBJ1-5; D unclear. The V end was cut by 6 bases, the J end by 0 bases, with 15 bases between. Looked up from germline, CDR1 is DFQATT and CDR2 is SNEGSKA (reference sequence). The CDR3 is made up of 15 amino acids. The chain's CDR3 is CSAPSRGFSNQPQHF. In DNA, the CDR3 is TGCAGTGCCCCCTCGCGGGGTTTTAGCAATCAGCCCCAGCATTTT.

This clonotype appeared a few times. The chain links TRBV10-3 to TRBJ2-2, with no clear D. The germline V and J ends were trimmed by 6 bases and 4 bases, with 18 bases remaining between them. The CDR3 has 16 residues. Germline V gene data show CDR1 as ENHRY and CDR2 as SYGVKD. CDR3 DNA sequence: TGTGCCATCAGCGCCCAATGGGATTCGAGCACCGGGGAGCTGTTTTTT. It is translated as CAISAQWDSSTGELFF.

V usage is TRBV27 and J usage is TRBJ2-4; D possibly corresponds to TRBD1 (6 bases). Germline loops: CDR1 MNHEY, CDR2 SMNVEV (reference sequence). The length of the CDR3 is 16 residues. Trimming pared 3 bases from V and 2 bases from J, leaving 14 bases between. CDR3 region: CASSFWAGETKNIQYF. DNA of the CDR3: TGTGCCAGCAGTTTTTGGGCAGGGGAGACCAAAAACATTCAGTACTTC.

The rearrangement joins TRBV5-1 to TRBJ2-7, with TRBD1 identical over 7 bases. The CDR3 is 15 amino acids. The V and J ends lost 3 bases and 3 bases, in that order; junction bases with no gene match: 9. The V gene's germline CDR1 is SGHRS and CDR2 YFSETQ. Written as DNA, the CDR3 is TGCGCCAGCAGCTCCCAGGGGGAGTGGAGCTACGAGCAGTACTTC. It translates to CASSSQGEWSYEQYF.

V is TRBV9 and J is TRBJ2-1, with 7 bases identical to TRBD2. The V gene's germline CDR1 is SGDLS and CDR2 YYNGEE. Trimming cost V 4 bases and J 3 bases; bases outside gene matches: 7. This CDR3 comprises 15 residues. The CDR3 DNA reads TGTGCCAGCAGCCCCGGGACTACCCTCTACAATGAGCAGTTCTTC. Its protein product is CASSPGTTLYNEQFF.

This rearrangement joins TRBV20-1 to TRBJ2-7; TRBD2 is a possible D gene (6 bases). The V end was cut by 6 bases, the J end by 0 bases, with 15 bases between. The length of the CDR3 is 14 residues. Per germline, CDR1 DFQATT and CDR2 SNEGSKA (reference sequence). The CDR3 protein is CSATRDSYSYEQYF. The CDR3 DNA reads TGCAGTGCAACTCGGGACTCGTACTCCTACGAGCAGTACTTC.

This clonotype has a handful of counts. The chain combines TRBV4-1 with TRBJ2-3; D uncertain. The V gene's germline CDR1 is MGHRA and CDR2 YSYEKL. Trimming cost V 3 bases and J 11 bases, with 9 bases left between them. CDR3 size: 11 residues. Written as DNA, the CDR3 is TGCGCCAGCAGCCATTTATCGGAGCAGTATTTT. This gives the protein CASSHLSEQYF.

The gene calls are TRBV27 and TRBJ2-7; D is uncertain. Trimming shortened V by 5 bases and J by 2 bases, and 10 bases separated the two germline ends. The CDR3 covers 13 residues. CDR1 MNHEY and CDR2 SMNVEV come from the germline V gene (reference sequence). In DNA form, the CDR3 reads TGTGCCAGCAGTGTAGACGGTACCTACGAGCAGTACTTC. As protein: CASSVDGTYEQYF.

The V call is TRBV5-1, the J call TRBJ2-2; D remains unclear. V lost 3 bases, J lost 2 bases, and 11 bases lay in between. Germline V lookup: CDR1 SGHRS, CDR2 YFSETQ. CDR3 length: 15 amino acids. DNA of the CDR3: TGCGCCAGCAGCTCGCAGGTCCCTAACACCGGGGAGCTGTTTTTT. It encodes CASSSQVPNTGELFF.

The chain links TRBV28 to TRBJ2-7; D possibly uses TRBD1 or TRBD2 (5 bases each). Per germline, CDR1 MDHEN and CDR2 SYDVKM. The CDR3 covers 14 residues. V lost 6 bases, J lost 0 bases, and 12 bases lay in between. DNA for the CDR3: TGTGCCAGCAGGGGGACGGTAAGCTCCTACGAGCAGTACTTC. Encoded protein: CASRGTVSSYEQYF.

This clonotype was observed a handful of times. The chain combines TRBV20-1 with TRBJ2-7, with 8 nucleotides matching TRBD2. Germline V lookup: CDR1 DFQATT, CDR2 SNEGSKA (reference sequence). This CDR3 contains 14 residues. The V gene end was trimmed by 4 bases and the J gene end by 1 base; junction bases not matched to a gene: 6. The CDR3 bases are TGCAGTGCTACCGGGGCGGGGGGTTCCTACGAGCAGTACTTC. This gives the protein CSATGAGGSYEQYF.

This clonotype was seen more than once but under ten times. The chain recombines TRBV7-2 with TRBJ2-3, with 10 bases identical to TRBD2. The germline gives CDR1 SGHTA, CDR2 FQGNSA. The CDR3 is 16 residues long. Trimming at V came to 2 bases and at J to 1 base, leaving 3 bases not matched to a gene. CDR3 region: CASSLMLAGGTDTQYF. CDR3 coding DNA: TGTGCCAGCAGCTTAATGCTAGCGGGGGGCACAGATACGCAGTATTTT.

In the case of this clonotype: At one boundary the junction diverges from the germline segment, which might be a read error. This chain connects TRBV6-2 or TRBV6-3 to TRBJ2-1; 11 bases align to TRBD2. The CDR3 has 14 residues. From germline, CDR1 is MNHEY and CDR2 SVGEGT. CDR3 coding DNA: TGTGCCAGCAGTCAGGGGACTAGCGGCGGGTCCGGTCCTTTC. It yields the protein CASSQGTSGGSGPF.

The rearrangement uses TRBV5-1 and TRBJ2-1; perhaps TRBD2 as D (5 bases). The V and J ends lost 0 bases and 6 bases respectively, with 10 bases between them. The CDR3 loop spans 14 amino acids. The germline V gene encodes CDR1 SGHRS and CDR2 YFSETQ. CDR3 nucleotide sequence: TGCGCCAGCAGCTTGGCAGTAGCGCCCAATGAGCAGTTCTTC. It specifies CASSLAVAPNEQFF. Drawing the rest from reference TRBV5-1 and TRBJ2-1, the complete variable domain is KAGVTQTPRYLIKTRGQQVTLSCSPISGHRSVSWYQQTPGQGLQFLFEYFSETQRNKGNFPGRFSGRQFSNSRSEMNVSTLELGDSALYLCASSLAVAPNEQFFGPGTRLTVL.

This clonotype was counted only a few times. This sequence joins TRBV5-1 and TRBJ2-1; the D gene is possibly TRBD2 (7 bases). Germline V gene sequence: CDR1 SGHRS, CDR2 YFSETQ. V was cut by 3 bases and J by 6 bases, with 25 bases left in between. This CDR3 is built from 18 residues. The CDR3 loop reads CASSWGGGARRVSNEQFF. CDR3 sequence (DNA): TGCGCCAGCAGCTGGGGAGGGGGGGCTCGGAGGGTCTCCAATGAGCAGTTCTTC.

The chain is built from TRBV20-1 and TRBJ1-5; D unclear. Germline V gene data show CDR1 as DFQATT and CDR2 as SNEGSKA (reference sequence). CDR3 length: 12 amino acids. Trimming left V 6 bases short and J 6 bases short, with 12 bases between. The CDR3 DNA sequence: TGCAGTGCCTCGGTGGGAGGTCAGCCCCAGCATTTT. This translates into CSASVGGQPQHF.

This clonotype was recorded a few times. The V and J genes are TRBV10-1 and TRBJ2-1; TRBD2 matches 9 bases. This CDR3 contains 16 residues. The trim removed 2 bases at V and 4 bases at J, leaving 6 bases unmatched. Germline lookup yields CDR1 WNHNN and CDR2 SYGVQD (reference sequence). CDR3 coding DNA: TGCGCCAGCAGTGAGAGGCGGGGGGGACCATACAATGAGCAGTTCTTC. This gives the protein CASSERRGGPYNEQFF.

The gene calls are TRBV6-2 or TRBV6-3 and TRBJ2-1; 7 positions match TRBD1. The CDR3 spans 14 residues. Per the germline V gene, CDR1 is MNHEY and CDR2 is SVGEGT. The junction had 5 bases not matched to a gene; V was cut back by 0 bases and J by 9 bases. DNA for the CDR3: TGTGCCAGCAGTTACTCCCGACAGGGTTTTGAGCAGTTCTTC. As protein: CASSYSRQGFEQFF.

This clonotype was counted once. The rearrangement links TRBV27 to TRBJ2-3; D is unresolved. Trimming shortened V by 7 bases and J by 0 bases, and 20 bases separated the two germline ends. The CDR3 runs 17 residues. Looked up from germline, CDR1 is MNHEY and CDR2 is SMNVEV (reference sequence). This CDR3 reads CASIELGPPFSTDTQYF. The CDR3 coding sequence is TGTGCCAGCATTGAACTCGGACCCCCTTTCAGCACAGATACGCAGTATTTT.

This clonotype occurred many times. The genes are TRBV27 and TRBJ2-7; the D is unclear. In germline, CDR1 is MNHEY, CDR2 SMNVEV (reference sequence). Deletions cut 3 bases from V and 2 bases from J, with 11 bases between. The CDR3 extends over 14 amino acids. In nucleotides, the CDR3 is TGTGCCAGCAGTTTGATGGGTGAGGCCTACGAGCAGTACTTC. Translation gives CASSLMGEAYEQYF.

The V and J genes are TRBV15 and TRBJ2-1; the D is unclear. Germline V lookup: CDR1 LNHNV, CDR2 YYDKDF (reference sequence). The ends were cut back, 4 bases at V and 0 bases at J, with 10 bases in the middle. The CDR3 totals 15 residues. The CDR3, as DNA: TGTGCCACCAGCAAGGGAAGTAGCTCCTACAATGAGCAGTTCTTC. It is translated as CATSKGSSSYNEQFF. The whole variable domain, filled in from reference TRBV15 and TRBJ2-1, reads DAMVIQNPRYQVTQFGKPVTLSCSQTLNHNVMYWYQQKSSQAPKLLFHYYDKDFNNEADTPDNFQSRRPNTSFCFLDIRSPGLGDTAMYLCATSKGSSSYNEQFFGPGTRLTVL.

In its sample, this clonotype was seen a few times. The CDR3 DNA reads as TGCAGCGTTGGGTCAGATCAAGAGACCCAGTACTTC. This sequence encodes CSVGSDQETQYF. The chain joins TRBV29-1 to TRBJ2-5; D is undetermined. Germline-derived CDR1 and CDR2 are SQVTM and ANQGSEA. Trimming pared 4 bases from V and 2 bases from J, leaving 8 bases between. The CDR3 has 12 residues.

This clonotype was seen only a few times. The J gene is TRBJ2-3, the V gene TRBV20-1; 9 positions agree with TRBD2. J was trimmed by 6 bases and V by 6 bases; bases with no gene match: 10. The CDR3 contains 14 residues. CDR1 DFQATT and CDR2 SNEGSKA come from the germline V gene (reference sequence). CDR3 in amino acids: CSASLAGVSDTQYF. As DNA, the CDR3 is TGCAGTGCCAGCTTAGCGGGGGTCTCGGATACGCAGTATTTT.

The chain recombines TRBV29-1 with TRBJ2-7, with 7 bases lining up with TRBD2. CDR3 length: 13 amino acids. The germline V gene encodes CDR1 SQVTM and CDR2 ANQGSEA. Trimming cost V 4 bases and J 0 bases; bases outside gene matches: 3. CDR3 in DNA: TGCAGCGTTGGGGGGGGAAACTCCTACGAGCAGTACTTC. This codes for CSVGGGNSYEQYF.

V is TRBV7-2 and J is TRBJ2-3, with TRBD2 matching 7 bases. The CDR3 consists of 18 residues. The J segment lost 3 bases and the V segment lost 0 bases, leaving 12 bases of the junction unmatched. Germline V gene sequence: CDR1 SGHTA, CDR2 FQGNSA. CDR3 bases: TGTGCCAGCAGCTTAGCGCTCTGGACTAGTAGTTATACAGATACGCAGTATTTT. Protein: CASSLALWTSSYTDTQYF.

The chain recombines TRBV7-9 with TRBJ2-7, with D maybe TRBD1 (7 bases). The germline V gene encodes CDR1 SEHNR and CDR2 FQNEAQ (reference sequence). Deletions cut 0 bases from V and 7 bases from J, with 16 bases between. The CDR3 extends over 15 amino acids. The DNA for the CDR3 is TGTGCCAGCAGCTTAGCCGCCCCAGGGGGGTTGGAGCAGTACTTC. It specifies CASSLAAPGGLEQYF.

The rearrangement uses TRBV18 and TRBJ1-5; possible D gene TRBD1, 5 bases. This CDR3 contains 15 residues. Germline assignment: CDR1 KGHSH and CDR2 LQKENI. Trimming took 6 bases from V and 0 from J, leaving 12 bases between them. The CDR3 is CASSGTPYSNQPQHF. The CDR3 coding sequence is TGTGCCAGCTCCGGGACTCCGTATAGCAATCAGCCCCAGCATTTT.

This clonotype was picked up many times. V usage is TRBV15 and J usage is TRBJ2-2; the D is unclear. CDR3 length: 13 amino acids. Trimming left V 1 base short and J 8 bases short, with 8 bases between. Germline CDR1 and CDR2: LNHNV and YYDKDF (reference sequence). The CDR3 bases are TGTGCCACCAGCAGAGCTGGATATGGGGAGCTGTTTTTT. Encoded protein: CATSRAGYGELFF.

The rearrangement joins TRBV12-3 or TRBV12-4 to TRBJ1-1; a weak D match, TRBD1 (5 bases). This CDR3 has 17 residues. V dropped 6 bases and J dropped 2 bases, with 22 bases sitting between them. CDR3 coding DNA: TGTGCCAGCAGCCCTAAGTACCGGGACGGTGAAAACACTGAAGCTTTCTTT. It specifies CASSPKYRDGENTEAFF.